This T cell receptor (beta chain) was documented in a study of shared clonotypes between healthy human individuals. Germline V CDR1 and CDR2: SQVTM, ANQGSEA. V was clipped by 1 base and J by 10 bases, with 18 bases between them. This CDR3 region has 14 residues. Repertoires were generated with immunoSEQ multiplex PCR, while TCRdb's copy carries only in-frame clones and drops some. The table has some 2,000,000 clones, around 95% seen once. Healthy HIV-negative adults without recent acute infections or vaccinations served as donors. The specimen sequenced was naive CD4+ T cells sorted from blood. Stated subset: CD45RA+ positively selected. The source is a man aged 18 to 29 in good health. The J gene is TRBJ2-3, the V gene TRBV29-1, with D perhaps TRBD2 (5 bases). In DNA form, the CDR3 reads TGCAGCGTTGAAGCTCTGGGCGGGTCGGATCCGCAGTATTTT. This encodes CSVEALGGSDPQYF.